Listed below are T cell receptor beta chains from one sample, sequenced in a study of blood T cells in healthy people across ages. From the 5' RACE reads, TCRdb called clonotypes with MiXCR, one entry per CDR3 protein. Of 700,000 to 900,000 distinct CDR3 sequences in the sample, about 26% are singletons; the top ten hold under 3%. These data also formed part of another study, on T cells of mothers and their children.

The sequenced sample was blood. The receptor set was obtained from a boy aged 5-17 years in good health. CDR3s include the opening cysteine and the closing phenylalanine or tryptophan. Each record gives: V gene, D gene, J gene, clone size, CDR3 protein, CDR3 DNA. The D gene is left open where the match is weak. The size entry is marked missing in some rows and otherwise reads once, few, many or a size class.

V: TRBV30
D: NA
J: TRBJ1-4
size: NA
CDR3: CAWSVLREYEKLFF
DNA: TGTGCCTGGAGTGTACTCCGGGAATATGAAAAACTGTTTTTT

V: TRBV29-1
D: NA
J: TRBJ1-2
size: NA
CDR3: CSVATLKDGYTF
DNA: TGCAGCGTCGCGACCCTAAAGGATGGCTACACCTTC

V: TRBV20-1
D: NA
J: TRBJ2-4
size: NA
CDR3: CSALRGASKNIQYF
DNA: TGCAGTGCTCTCAGGGGGGCCTCCAAAAACATTCAGTACTTC

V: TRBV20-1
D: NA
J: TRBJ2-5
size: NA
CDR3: CSARAFRVETQYF
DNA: TGCAGTGCTAGAGCGTTCCGGGTAGAGACCCAGTACTTC

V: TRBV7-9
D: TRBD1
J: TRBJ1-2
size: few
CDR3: CASSDGDRDYGYTF
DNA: TGTGCCAGCAGCGACGGGGACAGAGACTATGGCTACACCTTC

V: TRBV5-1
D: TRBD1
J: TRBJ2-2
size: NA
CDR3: CASSPPSGTGMNTGELFF
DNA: TGCGCCAGCAGCCCACCCTCCGGGACAGGGATGAACACCGGGGAGCTGTTTTTT

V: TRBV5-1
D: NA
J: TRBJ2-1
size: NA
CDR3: CASSLYQGLEQFF
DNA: TGCGCCAGCAGCTTGTATCAGGGCCTTGAGCAGTTCTTC

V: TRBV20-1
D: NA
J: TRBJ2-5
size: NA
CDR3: CSARGHLQETQYF
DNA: TGCAGTGCTAGGGGACACCTTCAAGAGACCCAGTACTTC

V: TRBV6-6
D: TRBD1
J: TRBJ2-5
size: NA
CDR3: CASSYSTGARETQYF
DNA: TGTGCCAGCAGTTACTCGACAGGGGCCCGGGAGACCCAGTACTTC

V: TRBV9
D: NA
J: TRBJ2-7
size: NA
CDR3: CASSVSGVRDEQYF
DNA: TGTGCCAGCAGCGTAAGTGGGGTACGGGACGAGCAGTACTTC

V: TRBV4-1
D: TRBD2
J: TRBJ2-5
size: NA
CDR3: CASSQFSGTTQETQYF
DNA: TGCGCCAGCAGCCAATTTAGCGGGACTACCCAAGAGACCCAGTACTTC

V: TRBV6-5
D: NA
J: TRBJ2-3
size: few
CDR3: CASKLSGVSTDTQYF
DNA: TGTGCCAGCAAGTTGAGCGGAGTAAGCACAGATACGCAGTATTTT

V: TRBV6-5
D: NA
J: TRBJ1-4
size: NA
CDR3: CASSPTTVGEKLFF
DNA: TGTGCCAGCAGTCCCACGACAGTTGGAGAAAAACTGTTTTTT

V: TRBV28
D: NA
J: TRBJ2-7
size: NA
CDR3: CASSFLGGTDGYEQYF
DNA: TGTGCCAGCAGTTTTCTTGGGGGGACGGACGGCTACGAGCAGTACTTC

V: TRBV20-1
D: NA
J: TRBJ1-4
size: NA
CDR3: CSARQPTNEKLFF
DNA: TGCAGTGCTCGGCAGCCAACTAATGAAAAACTGTTTTTT

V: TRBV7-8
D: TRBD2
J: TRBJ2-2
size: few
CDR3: CASSLERGGLNSNTGELFF
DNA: TGTGCCAGCAGCTTAGAAAGGGGAGGGCTAAATTCGAACACCGGGGAGCTGTTTTTT

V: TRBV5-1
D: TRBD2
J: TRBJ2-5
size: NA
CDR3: CASSLEASGNQETQYF
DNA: TGCGCCAGCAGCTTGGAGGCTAGCGGAAACCAAGAGACCCAGTACTTC

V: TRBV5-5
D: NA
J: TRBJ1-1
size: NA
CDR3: CASSLERGSVFF
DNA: TGTGCCAGCAGCCTGGAACGGGGCTCGGTTTTCTTT

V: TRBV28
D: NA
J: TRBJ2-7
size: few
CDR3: CASTGTATYEQYF
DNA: TGTGCCAGCACTGGGACGGCGACCTACGAGCAGTACTTC

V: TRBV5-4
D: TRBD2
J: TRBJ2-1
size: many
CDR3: CASSRSGGAYNEQFF
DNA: TGTGCCAGCAGCCGTAGCGGGGGCGCCTACAATGAGCAGTTCTTC

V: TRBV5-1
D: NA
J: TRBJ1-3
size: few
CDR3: CASSLGGRGNTIYF
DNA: TGCGCCAGCAGCTTGGGTGGCAGAGGAAACACCATATATTTT

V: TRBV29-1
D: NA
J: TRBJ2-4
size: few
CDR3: CSVDKKNIQYF
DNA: TGCAGCGTGGACAAGAAAAACATTCAGTACTTC

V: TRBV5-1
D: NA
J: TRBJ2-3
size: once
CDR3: CASSLAGSNTQYF
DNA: TGCGCCAGCAGCTTGGCAGGGAGCAATACGCAGTATTTT

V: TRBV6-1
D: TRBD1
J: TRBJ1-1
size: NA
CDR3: CASSPPGQMKEAFF
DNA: TGTGCCAGCAGCCCTCCGGGACAGATGAAGGAAGCTTTCTTT

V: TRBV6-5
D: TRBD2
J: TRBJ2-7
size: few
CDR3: CASSLGLGTAEQYF
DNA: TGTGCCAGCAGTCTGGGACTAGGCACCGCCGAGCAGTACTTC

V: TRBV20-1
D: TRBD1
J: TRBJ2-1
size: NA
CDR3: CSVYRGELMRQFF
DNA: TGCAGTGTTTACAGGGGAGAGCTAATGAGGCAGTTCTTC

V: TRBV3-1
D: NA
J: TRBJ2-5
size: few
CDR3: CASSQPLTGEETQYF
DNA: TGTGCCAGCAGCCAACCGTTGACAGGTGAAGAGACCCAGTACTTC

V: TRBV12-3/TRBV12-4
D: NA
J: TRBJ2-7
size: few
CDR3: CASSLRLSADEQYF
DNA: TGTGCCAGCAGTTTGCGCCTTTCAGCCGACGAGCAGTACTTC

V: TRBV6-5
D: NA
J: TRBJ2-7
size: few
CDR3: CASSSTTGRGWEQYF
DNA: TGTGCCAGCAGTTCCACGACAGGACGGGGATGGGAGCAGTACTTC

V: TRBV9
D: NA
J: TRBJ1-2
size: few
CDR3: CASSSQSGTVTNYGYTF
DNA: TGTGCCAGCAGCTCACAAAGCGGGACGGTTACAAACTATGGCTACACCTTC

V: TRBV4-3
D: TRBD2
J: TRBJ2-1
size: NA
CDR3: CASSQETSPYNEQFF
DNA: TGCGCCAGCAGCCAAGAGACTAGCCCCTACAATGAGCAGTTCTTC

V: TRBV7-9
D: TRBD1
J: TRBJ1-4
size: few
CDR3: CASSQQGAANEKLFF
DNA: TGTGCCAGCAGTCAGCAGGGGGCAGCTAATGAAAAACTGTTTTTT

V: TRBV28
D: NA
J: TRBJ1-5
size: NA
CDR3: CASIPEAGSPQHF
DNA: TGTGCCAGCATTCCAGAGGCGGGCAGCCCCCAGCATTTT

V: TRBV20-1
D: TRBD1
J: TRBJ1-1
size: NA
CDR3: CSATQGQGNTEAFF
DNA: TGCAGTGCTACACAAGGACAGGGAAACACTGAAGCTTTCTTT

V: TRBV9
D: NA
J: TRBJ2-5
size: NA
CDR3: CASSRLDQETQYF
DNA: TGTGCCAGCTCTAGACTAGATCAAGAGACCCAGTACTTC

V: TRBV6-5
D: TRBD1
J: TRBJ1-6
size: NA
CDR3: CASRPTGAKDSPLHF
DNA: TGTGCCAGCAGACCTACAGGGGCCAAGGATTCACCCCTCCACTTT

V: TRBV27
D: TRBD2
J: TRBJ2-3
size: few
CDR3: CASSLGVAGSDTQYF
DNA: TGTGCCAGCAGTTTAGGGGTAGCGGGGTCGGATACGCAGTATTTT

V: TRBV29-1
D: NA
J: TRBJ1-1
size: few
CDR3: CSVRQRSDTEAFF
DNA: TGCAGCGTCCGACAGAGGAGCGACACTGAAGCTTTCTTT

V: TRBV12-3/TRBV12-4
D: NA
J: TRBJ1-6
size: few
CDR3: CASSFSVSSYNSPLHF
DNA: TGTGCCAGCAGTTTTAGCGTGAGCTCCTATAATTCACCCCTCCACTTT

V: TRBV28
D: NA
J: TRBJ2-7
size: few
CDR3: CASSLTGILTSYEQYF
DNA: TGTGCCAGCAGTTTAACGGGGATTCTAACTAGCTACGAGCAGTACTTC

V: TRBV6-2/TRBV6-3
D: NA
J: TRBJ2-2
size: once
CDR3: CASTDSRGLLTGELFF
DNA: TGTGCCAGTACGGATTCACGGGGTTTGTTGACCGGGGAGCTGTTTTTT

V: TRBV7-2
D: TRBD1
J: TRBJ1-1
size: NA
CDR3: CASRPGQGGAEAFF
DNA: TGTGCCAGCAGACCTGGACAGGGGGGTGCTGAAGCTTTCTTT

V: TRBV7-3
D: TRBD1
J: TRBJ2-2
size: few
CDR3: CASSSRPGQGAGELFF
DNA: TGTGCCAGCAGCTCCCGCCCGGGACAGGGGGCCGGGGAGCTGTTTTTT

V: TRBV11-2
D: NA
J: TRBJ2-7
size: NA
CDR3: CASSLRGLGLKGSYEQYF
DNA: TGTGCCAGCAGCTTGAGGGGTTTAGGACTTAAGGGGTCCTACGAGCAGTACTTC